These 6 T cell receptor beta chains originate from one sample sequenced in a study of spatial heterogeneity in lung cancer. TCRdb reanalysed the 5' RACE reads using MiXCR and keeps one entry per CDR3 protein. The sample consists of some 35,000 distinct CDR3 sequences, just over 7.5% of them appearing once. Time point specified: blood at routine non-recurrence follow-up after resection. The source was PBMCs, collected at follow-up. The source of these receptors is a male donor with early-stage non-small cell lung cancer.

This clonotype has a count of ten or more. The chain links TRBV5-1 to TRBJ1-5; D is uncertain. Germline CDR1 SGHRS, CDR2 YFSETQ. The V end lost 4 bases, the J end lost 3 bases, and 11 bases lay between the germline ends. This CDR3 region has 14 residues. CDR3 sequence: CASSTDGLNQPQHF. Written as DNA, the CDR3 is TGCGCCAGCAGCACGGACGGCCTCAATCAGCCCCAGCATTTT.

This clonotype showed up many times. The chain employs TRBV30 and TRBJ1-1; D is possibly TRBD1 (5 bases). The germline V gene encodes CDR1 GTSNPN and CDR2 SVGIG (reference sequence). Trimming shortened V by 2 bases and J by 1 base, and 14 bases separated the two germline ends. The CDR3 has 15 amino acids. The CDR3 bases are TGTGCCTGGAGTCTAATGGGACCCCGGAACACTGAAGCTTTCTTT. It is translated as CAWSLMGPRNTEAFF.

This clonotype was detected ten times or more. The rearrangement uses TRBV7-3 and TRBJ2-6, with no clear D. Germline lookup yields CDR1 SGHTA and CDR2 FQGTGA. Trimming took 4 bases from V and 1 from J, leaving 5 bases between them. CDR3 length: 14 amino acids. CDR3: CASSSASGANVLTF. In DNA, the CDR3 is TGTGCCAGCAGCTCGGCGTCTGGGGCCAACGTCCTGACTTTC.

This clonotype was observed at least ten times. V usage is TRBV18 and J usage is TRBJ1-1; the match to TRBD1 covers 7 bases. The CDR3 has 15 amino acids. The V and J ends lost 3 bases and 1 base, in that order; junction bases with no gene match: 5. CDR1 is KGHSH, CDR2 LQKENI, per germline. The CDR3 DNA is TGTGCCAGCTCACCCTCGACAGGGTCGAACACTGAAGCTTTCTTT. Translating it yields CASSPSTGSNTEAFF.

In its sample, this clonotype was seen many times. The genes are TRBV9 and TRBJ1-2; tentatively, D is TRBD1 (5 bases). Germline CDR1 and CDR2: SGDLS and YYNGEE. This CDR3 has 15 amino acids. V lost 0 bases and J 6 bases, leaving 15 bases between the germline ends. The CDR3 DNA reads TGTGCCAGCAGCGTAGGGGGGTATGGTTTGGATGGCTACACCTTC. Encoded protein: CASSVGGYGLDGYTF.

This clonotype was observed many times. The chain links TRBV28 to TRBJ2-5; 10 bases line up with TRBD1. The CDR3 covers 15 residues. The germline V gene has CDR1 MDHEN and CDR2 SYDVKM. V lost 4 bases to trimming and J lost 4 bases; unmatched junction nucleotides: 6. The CDR3 sequence: CASSSGTGAGETQYF. The CDR3 DNA is TGTGCCAGCAGTTCCGGGACAGGGGCGGGAGAGACCCAGTACTTC.